Listed below are T cell receptor beta chains from one sample, sequenced in a study of cytomegalovirus exposure and HLA in healthy donors. The table came from immunoSEQ multiplex PCR; TCRdb's copy has only in-frame clones and leaves some out. The table includes 190,000 or so clones, approximately 82% detected once. Sequencing was carried out using PBMCs. These receptors all stem from a woman aged 50 to 60 in good health and CMV-seropositive. Both conserved end residues are part of each CDR3. A D gene is named only where the DNA matches it firmly. Not all rows give a size; the values are once, few, many and, for expanded clones, a class.

D gene: NA
V gene: TRBV21-1
J gene: TRBJ2-7
clone size: NA
CDR3 protein: CASSKWYTRTGFSYEQYF
CDR3 DNA: TGTGCCAGCAGCAAATGGTACACGAGGACAGGGTTCTCCTACGAGCAGTACTTC

D gene: NA
V gene: TRBV30
J gene: TRBJ1-2
clone size: NA
CDR3 protein: CAWSSSQHYGYTF
CDR3 DNA: TGTGCCTGGAGTTCCTCACAGCATTATGGCTACACCTTC

D gene: TRBD2
V gene: TRBV5-6
J gene: TRBJ2-5
clone size: NA
CDR3 protein: CASSGGEEKTQYF
CDR3 DNA: TGTGCCAGCTCCGGGGGGGAGGAAAAGACCCAGTACTTC

D gene: NA
V gene: TRBV27
J gene: TRBJ2-2
clone size: NA
CDR3 protein: CASSLSALIGGELFF
CDR3 DNA: TGTGCCAGCAGTTTATCGGCCTTAATTGGCGGGGAGCTGTTTTTT

D gene: NA
V gene: TRBV5-4
J gene: TRBJ1-4
clone size: NA
CDR3 protein: CASSRGGSNEKLFF
CDR3 DNA: TGTGCCAGCAGCCGAGGGGGTTCTAATGAAAAACTGTTTTTT

D gene: TRBD1
V gene: TRBV6-5
J gene: TRBJ2-2
clone size: NA
CDR3 protein: CASKGQGVSGELFF
CDR3 DNA: TGTGCCAGCAAGGGACAGGGGGTTTCCGGGGAGCTGTTTTTT

D gene: TRBD1
V gene: TRBV11-2
J gene: TRBJ2-7
clone size: NA
CDR3 protein: CASSLTGGSHEQYF
CDR3 DNA: TGTGCCAGCAGCTTGACAGGGGGATCGCACGAGCAGTACTTC

D gene: NA
V gene: TRBV9
J gene: TRBJ1-2
clone size: NA
CDR3 protein: CASTTGNLGRGYTF
CDR3 DNA: TGTGCCAGCACCACAGGGAATCTAGGTCGTGGCTACACCTTC

D gene: NA
V gene: TRBV28
J gene: TRBJ1-1
clone size: NA
CDR3 protein: CATRTRMNTEAFF
CDR3 DNA: TGTGCCACTAGGACAAGAATGAACACTGAAGCTTTCTTT

D gene: NA
V gene: TRBV5-6
J gene: TRBJ2-2
clone size: NA
CDR3 protein: CASSLYQGIGTGELFF
CDR3 DNA: TGTGCCAGCAGCTTGTATCAGGGCATAGGCACCGGGGAGCTGTTTTTT

D gene: TRBD1
V gene: TRBV4-2
J gene: TRBJ2-2
clone size: NA
CDR3 protein: CASSQAIPRGQGQNTGELFF
CDR3 DNA: TGTGCCAGCAGCCAAGCGATACCCCGCGGACAGGGGCAGAACACCGGGGAGCTGTTTTTT

D gene: NA
V gene: TRBV7-9
J gene: TRBJ1-2
clone size: few
CDR3 protein: CASSLTALAEGYTF
CDR3 DNA: TGTGCCAGCAGCTTAACGGCGCTGGCGGAGGGCTACACCTTC

D gene: NA
V gene: TRBV6-5
J gene: TRBJ2-2
clone size: NA
CDR3 protein: CASSYILNTGELFF
CDR3 DNA: TGTGCCAGCAGTTATATCTTAAACACCGGGGAGCTGTTTTTT

D gene: TRBD1
V gene: TRBV10-1
J gene: TRBJ2-3
clone size: NA
CDR3 protein: CASSWDRVDTQYF
CDR3 DNA: TGCGCCAGCAGTTGGGACAGGGTAGATACGCAGTATTTT

D gene: NA
V gene: TRBV6-1
J gene: TRBJ1-1
clone size: few
CDR3 protein: CASTTIANTEAFF
CDR3 DNA: TGTGCCAGCACCACAATCGCGAACACTGAAGCTTTCTTT

D gene: TRBD1
V gene: TRBV19
J gene: TRBJ1-5
clone size: NA
CDR3 protein: CASKPGQGVQPQHF
CDR3 DNA: TGTGCCAGTAAACCGGGACAGGGGGTTCAGCCCCAGCATTTT

D gene: NA
V gene: TRBV5-4
J gene: TRBJ2-5
clone size: once
CDR3 protein: CASSWGQGQETQYF
CDR3 DNA: TGTGCCAGCAGCTGGGGACAAGGACAAGAGACCCAGTACTTC

D gene: NA
V gene: TRBV19
J gene: TRBJ2-7
clone size: NA
CDR3 protein: CASSILAGENYEQYF
CDR3 DNA: TGTGCCAGTAGTATTTTAGCCGGGGAGAACTACGAGCAGTACTTC

D gene: TRBD1
V gene: TRBV27
J gene: TRBJ2-1
clone size: once
CDR3 protein: CASRKTGGNEQFF
CDR3 DNA: TGTGCCAGCAGGAAGACAGGGGGCAATGAGCAGTTCTTC

D gene: TRBD2
V gene: TRBV5-1
J gene: TRBJ2-1
clone size: NA
CDR3 protein: CASGTSGDLYNEQFF
CDR3 DNA: TGCGCCAGCGGAACAAGCGGGGACCTCTACAATGAGCAGTTCTTC

D gene: NA
V gene: TRBV7-9
J gene: TRBJ1-1
clone size: NA
CDR3 protein: CASTPGVGEAFF
CDR3 DNA: TGTGCCAGCACTCCGGGGGTCGGCGAAGCTTTCTTT

D gene: TRBD2
V gene: TRBV7-8
J gene: TRBJ2-1
clone size: NA
CDR3 protein: CASSPGTRTVNEQFF
CDR3 DNA: TGTGCCAGCAGCCCCGGGACTAGGACGGTCAATGAGCAGTTCTTC

D gene: NA
V gene: TRBV15
J gene: TRBJ1-5
clone size: NA
CDR3 protein: CATSRDPGGNQPQHF
CDR3 DNA: TGTGCCACCAGCAGAGATCCTGGAGGCAATCAGCCCCAGCATTTT

D gene: NA
V gene: TRBV18
J gene: TRBJ1-4
clone size: NA
CDR3 protein: CASSQAFVEKLFF
CDR3 DNA: TGTGCCAGCTCACAAGCCTTTGTAGAAAAACTGTTTTTT

D gene: TRBD2
V gene: TRBV5-5
J gene: TRBJ2-7
clone size: NA
CDR3 protein: CASSWGGLTYEQYF
CDR3 DNA: TGTGCCAGCAGCTGGGGGGGACTCACCTACGAGCAGTACTTC

D gene: NA
V gene: TRBV12-5
J gene: TRBJ2-2
clone size: NA
CDR3 protein: CASGLSQGNTGELFF
CDR3 DNA: TGTGCTAGTGGTTTGTCGCAGGGCAACACCGGGGAGCTGTTTTTT

D gene: NA
V gene: TRBV5-6
J gene: TRBJ2-2
clone size: NA
CDR3 protein: CASSSLGAVGELFF
CDR3 DNA: TGTGCCAGCAGTTCCCTGGGGGCGGTCGGGGAGCTGTTTTTT

D gene: NA
V gene: TRBV28
J gene: TRBJ1-5
clone size: NA
CDR3 protein: CATRRDGNQPQHF
CDR3 DNA: TGTGCCACCCGTCGGGATGGCAATCAGCCCCAGCATTTT

D gene: TRBD2
V gene: TRBV12-5
J gene: TRBJ2-5
clone size: NA
CDR3 protein: CASGPASGGGTQYF
CDR3 DNA: TGTGCTAGTGGTCCCGCTAGCGGGGGGGGTACCCAGTACTTC

D gene: TRBD1
V gene: TRBV9
J gene: TRBJ2-3
clone size: NA
CDR3 protein: CASSVGVDRGTDTQYF
CDR3 DNA: TGTGCCAGCAGCGTAGGAGTAGACAGGGGCACAGATACGCAGTATTTT

D gene: TRBD1
V gene: TRBV7-9
J gene: TRBJ1-2
clone size: NA
CDR3 protein: CASSWTGDYGYTF
CDR3 DNA: TGTGCCAGCAGCTGGACAGGGGATTATGGCTACACCTTC

D gene: TRBD2
V gene: TRBV19
J gene: TRBJ2-1
clone size: NA
CDR3 protein: CASSGLAGVWDEQFF
CDR3 DNA: TGTGCCAGTAGTGGGCTAGCGGGGGTTTGGGATGAGCAGTTCTTC

D gene: NA
V gene: TRBV6-5
J gene: TRBJ2-7
clone size: NA
CDR3 protein: CASSRQSLSYEQYF
CDR3 DNA: TGTGCCAGCAGTAGACAGAGCCTCTCCTACGAGCAGTACTTC

D gene: NA
V gene: TRBV15
J gene: TRBJ1-4
clone size: NA
CDR3 protein: CATSRDWRAWEKLFF
CDR3 DNA: TGTGCCACCAGCAGAGATTGGAGGGCTTGGGAAAAACTGTTTTTT

D gene: TRBD1
V gene: TRBV7-6
J gene: TRBJ2-3
clone size: NA
CDR3 protein: CASSLSGQDTDTQYF
CDR3 DNA: TGTGCCAGCAGCTTGAGCGGACAGGACACAGATACGCAGTATTTT

D gene: NA
V gene: TRBV19
J gene: TRBJ1-5
clone size: once
CDR3 protein: CASSIRGVGNQPQHF
CDR3 DNA: TGTGCCAGTAGTATCCGGGGGGTCGGCAATCAGCCCCAGCATTTT

D gene: NA
V gene: TRBV7-2
J gene: TRBJ2-5
clone size: NA
CDR3 protein: CASSLYQGATQYF
CDR3 DNA: TGTGCCAGCAGCTTATATCAGGGTGCGACCCAGTACTTC

D gene: NA
V gene: TRBV30
J gene: TRBJ1-2
clone size: NA
CDR3 protein: CAWEGKSNYGYTF
CDR3 DNA: TGTGCCTGGGAGGGAAAAAGTAACTATGGCTACACCTTC

D gene: NA
V gene: TRBV6-1
J gene: TRBJ1-5
clone size: NA
CDR3 protein: CASSELRGQPQHF
CDR3 DNA: TGTGCCAGCAGTGAATTGAGGGGGCAGCCCCAGCATTTT

D gene: TRBD1
V gene: TRBV5-6
J gene: TRBJ2-7
clone size: NA
CDR3 protein: CASINLSGTGYHEQYF
CDR3 DNA: TGTGCCAGCATCAATTTATCCGGGACAGGTTATCACGAGCAGTACTTC

D gene: TRBD2
V gene: TRBV5-1
J gene: TRBJ2-6
clone size: NA
CDR3 protein: CASSLVRGGRRANVLTF
CDR3 DNA: TGCGCCAGCAGCTTGGTACGGGGGGGGCGTCGGGCCAACGTCCTGACTTTC

D gene: NA
V gene: TRBV4-3
J gene: TRBJ2-2
clone size: NA
CDR3 protein: CASSQATGELFF
CDR3 DNA: TGCGCCAGCAGCCAAGCAACCGGGGAGCTGTTTTTT

D gene: NA
V gene: TRBV5-6
J gene: TRBJ1-2
clone size: NA
CDR3 protein: CASSLGQSNYGYTF
CDR3 DNA: TGTGCCAGCAGCTTGGGACAGTCTAACTATGGCTACACCTTC

D gene: TRBD2
V gene: TRBV28
J gene: TRBJ2-3
clone size: NA
CDR3 protein: CASSYGGATDTQYF
CDR3 DNA: TGTGCCAGCAGTTACGGGGGGGCCACGGATACGCAGTATTTT

D gene: TRBD1
V gene: TRBV29-1
J gene: TRBJ1-2
clone size: NA
CDR3 protein: CSAGDRAADGYTF
CDR3 DNA: TGCAGCGCTGGCGACAGGGCGGCGGATGGCTACACCTTC

D gene: TRBD2
V gene: TRBV9
J gene: TRBJ2-3
clone size: NA
CDR3 protein: CASSDSGGAKDTQYF
CDR3 DNA: TGTGCCAGCAGCGATAGCGGGGGGGCTAAAGATACGCAGTATTTT

D gene: TRBD1
V gene: TRBV7-9
J gene: TRBJ2-7
clone size: once
CDR3 protein: CASSGMGSPGQFHEQYF
CDR3 DNA: TGTGCCAGCAGCGGAATGGGATCGCCGGGACAGTTCCACGAGCAGTACTTC

D gene: TRBD1
V gene: TRBV6-5
J gene: TRBJ1-1
clone size: NA
CDR3 protein: CASSLDRGNTEAFF
CDR3 DNA: TGTGCCAGCAGTCTAGACAGGGGGAACACTGAAGCTTTCTTT

D gene: TRBD2
V gene: TRBV6-1
J gene: TRBJ2-7
clone size: NA
CDR3 protein: CASSEATGGGHHYEQYF
CDR3 DNA: TGTGCCAGCAGTGAAGCGACGGGAGGGGGACACCACTACGAGCAGTACTTC

D gene: NA
V gene: TRBV28
J gene: TRBJ2-7
clone size: NA
CDR3 protein: CASSTYYEQYF
CDR3 DNA: TGTGCCAGCAGTACCTACTACGAGCAGTACTTC

D gene: TRBD1
V gene: TRBV19
J gene: TRBJ1-2
clone size: NA
CDR3 protein: CATGGRRQGYTF
CDR3 DNA: TGTGCCACAGGGGGAAGACGGCAGGGCTACACCTTC